These T cell receptor beta chains were read from a single sample in a study of blood T cell repertoires in COVID-19. Assay used: immunoSEQ multiplex PCR; TCRdb lists only in-frame clones, some missing. The sample contains 150,000 to 200,000 clones, approximately 79% of which appear only once. Material for sequencing was peripheral blood. The receptors come from a woman in her thirties or forties with COVID-19, enrolled during active disease. Both conserved end residues are part of each CDR3. Some rows have no size entry. The others give once, few or many, or a class for an expanded clone.

v_gene	j_gene	abundance	CDR3aa
TRBV28	TRBJ1-1	.	CAGGAGHTEAFF
TRBV11-3	TRBJ1-1	.	CASSSQQTAANTEAFF
TRBV2	TRBJ2-5	.	CASTLSGGGETQYF
TRBV6-2/TRBV6-3	TRBJ2-5	many	CASRPSGRARKTQYF
TRBV4-1	TRBJ2-3	once	CASSHLPRASGAQYF
TRBV20-1	TRBJ2-5	.	CSGTNQETQYF
TRBV27	TRBJ2-2	.	CASSRRADGELFF
TRBV7-9	TRBJ2-2	.	CASTPLAGGTGELFF
TRBV16	TRBJ1-1	.	CASSHGGTNTEAFF
TRBV3-1/TRBV3-2	TRBJ2-1	.	CASSQGVEQFF
TRBV28	TRBJ2-7	.	CASSPFYEQYF
TRBV16	TRBJ1-5	.	CASSQQDRGHQPQHF
TRBV5-1	TRBJ2-1	.	CASSLGGATSGGRARYNEQFF
TRBV2	TRBJ1-5	.	CASSDGQAYRPQHF
TRBV3-1/TRBV3-2	TRBJ1-4	.	CASSLQGQNEKLFF
TRBV6-6	TRBJ1-1	.	CASRDRDEAFF
TRBV18	TRBJ1-1	once	CASALSQGQTEAFF
TRBV30	TRBJ2-7	.	CAWSATPKSYEQYF
TRBV7-2	TRBJ1-1	.	CASSSRQGRTEAFF
TRBV27	TRBJ1-3	.	CASSLGRGDSGNTIYF
TRBV30	TRBJ1-2	.	CASFGGASNYGYTF
TRBV13	TRBJ2-7	.	CASSFSSVGGHRLQYF
TRBV11-2	TRBJ2-7	.	CASSLAGGSSYEQYF
TRBV9	TRBJ2-3	.	CASSVALATDTQYF
TRBV6-2/TRBV6-3	TRBJ2-5	.	CASSQGETQYF
TRBV5-1	TRBJ2-7	.	CASSWTAGASYEQYF
TRBV7-9	TRBJ2-3	.	CASSLEGGRSTDTQYF
TRBV12-3/TRBV12-4	TRBJ1-6	.	CASSRWTDSPLHF
TRBV29-1	TRBJ1-3	.	CSAQGNTGNTIYF
TRBV27	TRBJ1-2	.	CASSFWSNRLYGYTF
TRBV30	TRBJ1-1	.	CAYSRRLNSEAFF
TRBV6-4	TRBJ2-1	.	CASGGTSGNTTYNEQFF
TRBV6-4	TRBJ2-2	.	CASGLTPLGGVSPPTGELFF